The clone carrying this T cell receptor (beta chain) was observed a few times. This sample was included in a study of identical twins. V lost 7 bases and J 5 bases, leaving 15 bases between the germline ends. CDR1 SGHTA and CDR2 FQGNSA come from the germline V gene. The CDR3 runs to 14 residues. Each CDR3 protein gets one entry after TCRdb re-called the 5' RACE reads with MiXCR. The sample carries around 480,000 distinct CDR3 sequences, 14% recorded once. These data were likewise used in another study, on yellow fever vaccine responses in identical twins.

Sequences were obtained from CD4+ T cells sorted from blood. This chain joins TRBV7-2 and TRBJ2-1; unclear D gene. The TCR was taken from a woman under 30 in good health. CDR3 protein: CASNPESPNNEQFF. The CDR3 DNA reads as TGTGCCAGCAACCCAGAATCCCCAAACAATGAGCAGTTCTTC.